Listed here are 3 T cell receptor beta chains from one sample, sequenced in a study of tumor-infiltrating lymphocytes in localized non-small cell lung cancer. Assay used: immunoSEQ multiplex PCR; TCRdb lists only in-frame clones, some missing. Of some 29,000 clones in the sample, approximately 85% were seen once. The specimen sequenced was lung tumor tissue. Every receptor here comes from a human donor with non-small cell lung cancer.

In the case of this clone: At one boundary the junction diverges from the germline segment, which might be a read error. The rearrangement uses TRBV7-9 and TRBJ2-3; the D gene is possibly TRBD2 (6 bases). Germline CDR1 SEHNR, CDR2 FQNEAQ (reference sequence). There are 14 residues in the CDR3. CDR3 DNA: TGTGCCAGCAGATTAGGGACTAGCACAGATACGCAGTATTTT. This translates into CASRLGTSTDTQYF.

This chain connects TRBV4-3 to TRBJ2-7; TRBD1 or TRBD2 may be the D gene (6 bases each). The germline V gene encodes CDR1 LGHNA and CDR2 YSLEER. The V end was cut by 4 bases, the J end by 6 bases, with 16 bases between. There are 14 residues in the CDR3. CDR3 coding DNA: TGCGCCAGCAGCCGGCTCGGAGGGGGAGGCGAGCAGTACTTC. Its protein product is CASSRLGGGGEQYF.

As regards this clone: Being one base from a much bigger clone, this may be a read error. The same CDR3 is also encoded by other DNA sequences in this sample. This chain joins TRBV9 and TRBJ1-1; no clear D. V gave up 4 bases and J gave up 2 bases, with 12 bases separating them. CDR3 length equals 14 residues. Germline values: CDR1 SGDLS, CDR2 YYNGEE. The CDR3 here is CASSPSQINTEAFF. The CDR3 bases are TGTGCCAGCAGCCCTTCCCAGATAAACACTGAAGCTTTCTTT.